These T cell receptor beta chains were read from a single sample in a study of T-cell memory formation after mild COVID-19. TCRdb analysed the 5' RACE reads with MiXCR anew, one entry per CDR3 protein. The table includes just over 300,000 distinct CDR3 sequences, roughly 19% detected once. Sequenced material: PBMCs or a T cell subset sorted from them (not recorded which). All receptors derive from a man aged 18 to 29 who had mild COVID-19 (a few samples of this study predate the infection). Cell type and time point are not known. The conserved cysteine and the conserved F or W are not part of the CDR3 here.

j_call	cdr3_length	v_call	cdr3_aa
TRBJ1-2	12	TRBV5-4	ASTEGQAFYGYT
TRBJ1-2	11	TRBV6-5	ASRGTGLYGYT
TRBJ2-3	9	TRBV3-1	ASSQMDTQY
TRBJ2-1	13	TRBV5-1	ASSLDGDSYNEQF
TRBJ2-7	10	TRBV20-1	SARVLGYEQY
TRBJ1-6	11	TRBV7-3	ASGSTEPSPLH
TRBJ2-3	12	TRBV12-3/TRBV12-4	ASSFPQSTDTQY
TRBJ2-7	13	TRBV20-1	SALYPGRTTYEQY
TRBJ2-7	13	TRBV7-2	ASSLGGAHSYEQY
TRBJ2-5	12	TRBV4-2	ASSQDLSSETQY
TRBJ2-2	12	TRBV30	AWTQGANTGELF
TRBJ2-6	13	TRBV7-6	ASSLVAGGANVLT
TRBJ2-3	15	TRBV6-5	ASSYSPRGGPTDTQY
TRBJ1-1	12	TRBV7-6	ASSLAGRGAEAF
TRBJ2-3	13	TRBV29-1	SVGPRLAATDTQY
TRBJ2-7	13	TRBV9	ASSPRDRLFYEQY
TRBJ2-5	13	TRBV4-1	ASSQALRGVETQY
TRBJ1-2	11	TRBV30	AWTLYQDYGYT
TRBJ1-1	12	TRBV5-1	ASTRTGRDTEAF
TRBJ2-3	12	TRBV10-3	AISDSVTSDTQY
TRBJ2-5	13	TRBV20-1	SAIRSGGDQETQY
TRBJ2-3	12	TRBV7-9	ARQAIRGTDTQY
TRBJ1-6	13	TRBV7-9	ASSATTGLNSPLH
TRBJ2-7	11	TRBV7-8	ASSPPVRDEQY
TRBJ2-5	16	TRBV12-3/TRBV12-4	ASSLGLAGGLSGETQY
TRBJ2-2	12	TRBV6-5	ASILSRTTGELF
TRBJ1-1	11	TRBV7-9	ASSLEGFTEAF
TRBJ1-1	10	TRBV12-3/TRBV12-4	ASSFWNTEAF
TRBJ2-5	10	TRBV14	ASSQPDSSQY
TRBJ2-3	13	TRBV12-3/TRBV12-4	ASSLLAGAADTQY
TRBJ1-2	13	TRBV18	ASSPTFEGYYGYT
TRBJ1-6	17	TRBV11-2	ASSPTALSSGSLNSPLH
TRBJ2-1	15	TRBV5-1	ASSLAQGTGRDNEQF
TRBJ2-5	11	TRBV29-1	SVELRTEETQY
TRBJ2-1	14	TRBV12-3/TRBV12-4	ASRGWGPNSYNEQF
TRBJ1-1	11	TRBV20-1	SARDRAPSEAF
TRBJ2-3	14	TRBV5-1	ASSLEGTGEADTQY
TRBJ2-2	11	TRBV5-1	ASSWEYTGELF
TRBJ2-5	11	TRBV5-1	ASSFAGGETQY
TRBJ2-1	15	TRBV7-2	ASSGIAMGLAGFEQF
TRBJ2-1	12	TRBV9	ASSLDRGPNEQF
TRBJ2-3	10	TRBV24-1	ATSGGTDTQY
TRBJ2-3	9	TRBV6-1	ASSGAFSQY
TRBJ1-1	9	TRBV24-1	ATSDGTSAF
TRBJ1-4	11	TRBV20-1	SARGQLGEKLF
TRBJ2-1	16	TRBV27	ASSLVAMAAPPGGEQF
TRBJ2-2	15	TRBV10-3	AIGGTSGGTYTGELF
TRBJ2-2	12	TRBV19	ASSILWNTGELF
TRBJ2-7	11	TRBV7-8	ASSHRGGGEQY
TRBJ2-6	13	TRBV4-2	ASSQGQGGANVLT
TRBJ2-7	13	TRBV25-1	ASSDPTGGGYEQY
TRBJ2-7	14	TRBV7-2	ASSLGQRTDSYEQY
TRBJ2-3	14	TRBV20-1	SAGEFWAPEADTQY
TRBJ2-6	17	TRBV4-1	ASSLERAQGKSGANVLT